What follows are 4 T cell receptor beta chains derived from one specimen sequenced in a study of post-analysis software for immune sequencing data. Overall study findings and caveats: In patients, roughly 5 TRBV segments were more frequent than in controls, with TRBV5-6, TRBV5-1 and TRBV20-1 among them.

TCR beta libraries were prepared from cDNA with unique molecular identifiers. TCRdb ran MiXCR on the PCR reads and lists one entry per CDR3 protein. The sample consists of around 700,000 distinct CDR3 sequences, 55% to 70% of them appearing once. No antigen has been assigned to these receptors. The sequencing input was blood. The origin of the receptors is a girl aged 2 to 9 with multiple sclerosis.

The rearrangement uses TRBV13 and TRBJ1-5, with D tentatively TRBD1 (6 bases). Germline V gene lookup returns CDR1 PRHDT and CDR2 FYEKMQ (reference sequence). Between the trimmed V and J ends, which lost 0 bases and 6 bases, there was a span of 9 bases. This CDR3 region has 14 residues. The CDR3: CASSLGRGAQPQHF. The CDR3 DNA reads TGTGCCAGCAGCTTAGGGCGGGGGGCTCAGCCCCAGCATTTT.

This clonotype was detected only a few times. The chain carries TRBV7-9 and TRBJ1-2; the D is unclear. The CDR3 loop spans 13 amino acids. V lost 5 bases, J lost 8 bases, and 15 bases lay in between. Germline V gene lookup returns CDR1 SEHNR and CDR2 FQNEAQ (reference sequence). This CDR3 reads CASSPGGEDGYTF. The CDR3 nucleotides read TGTGCCAGCAGCCCGGGCGGGGAAGACGGCTACACCTTC.

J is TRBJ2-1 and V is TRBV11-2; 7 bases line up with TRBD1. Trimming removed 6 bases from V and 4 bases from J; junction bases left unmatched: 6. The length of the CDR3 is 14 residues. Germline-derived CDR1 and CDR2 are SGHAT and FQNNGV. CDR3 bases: TGTGCCAGCAGGCCGACAGGGTTATACAATGAGCAGTTCTTC. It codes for CASRPTGLYNEQFF.

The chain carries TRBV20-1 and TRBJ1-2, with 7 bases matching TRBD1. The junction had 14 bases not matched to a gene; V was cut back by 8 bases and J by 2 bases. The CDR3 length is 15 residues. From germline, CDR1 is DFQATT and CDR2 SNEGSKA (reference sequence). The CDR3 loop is CSTTQSGQTNYGYTF. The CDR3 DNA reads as TGCAGTACCACCCAATCGGGACAGACCAACTATGGCTACACCTTC.